This T cell receptor (beta chain) was recovered during a study of vaccination effects on CD4 cells after COVID-19. Expansion with viral peptide pools was applied to antigen-specific CD4+ T cells by the ViraFEST assay prior to sequencing. CD4+ T cells were isolated after around ten days of culture. Each participant was given two doses of one vaccine (BNT162b2 or mRNA-1273). The germline CDR1 and CDR2 sequences are SEHNR and FQNEAQ (reference sequence). The V gene lost 4 bases and the J gene lost 0 bases, with 17 bases spanning the gap. There are 17 residues in the CDR3. To note about this clone: Antigen specificity is unknown.

Repertoires were generated with immunoSEQ multiplex PCR, while TCRdb's copy carries only in-frame clones and drops some. The sample has approximately 12,000 clones, about 65% seen once. Material: CD4+ T cells from PBMCs cultured with SARS-CoV-2 spike peptides, obtained after COVID-19 vaccination. The gene calls are TRBV7-9 and TRBJ2-3; D is perhaps TRBD2 (6 bases). This receptor was taken from a human donor who received a COVID-19 vaccine. The CDR3 region has the DNA TGTGCCAGCAGCTCGGGACGGCGGGGATCTAGCACAGATACGCAGTATTTT. It yields the protein CASSSGRRGSSTDTQYF.